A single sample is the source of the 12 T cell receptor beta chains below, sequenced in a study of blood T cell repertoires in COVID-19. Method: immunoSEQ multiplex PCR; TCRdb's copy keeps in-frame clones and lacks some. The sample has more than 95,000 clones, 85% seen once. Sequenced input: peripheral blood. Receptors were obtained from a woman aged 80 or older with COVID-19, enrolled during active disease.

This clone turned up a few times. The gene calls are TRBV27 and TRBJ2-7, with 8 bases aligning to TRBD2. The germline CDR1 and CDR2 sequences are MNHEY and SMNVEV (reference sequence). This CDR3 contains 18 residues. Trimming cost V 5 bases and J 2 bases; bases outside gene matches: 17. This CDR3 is CASSAAQVKAGGAYEQYF. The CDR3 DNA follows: TGTGCCAGCAGTGCTGCTCAGGTGAAGGCGGGAGGAGCCTACGAGCAGTACTTC.

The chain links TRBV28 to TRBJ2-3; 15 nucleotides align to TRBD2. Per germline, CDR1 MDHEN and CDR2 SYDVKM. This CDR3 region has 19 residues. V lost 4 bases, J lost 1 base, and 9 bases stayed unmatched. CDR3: CASSSFGLAGGPGTDTQYF. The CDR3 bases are TGTGCCAGCAGTTCTTTTGGACTAGCGGGAGGGCCCGGCACAGATACGCAGTATTTT.

The CDR3: CASRATSGRVETQYF. DNA of the CDR3: TGCGCCAGCAGGGCGACTAGCGGGAGGGTTGAGACCCAGTACTTC. V usage is TRBV5-1 and J usage is TRBJ2-5, with 14 bases that match TRBD2. Germline loops: CDR1 SGHRS, CDR2 YFSETQ. The CDR3 spans 15 residues. J lost 5 bases, V lost 5 bases, and 5 bases had no gene match.

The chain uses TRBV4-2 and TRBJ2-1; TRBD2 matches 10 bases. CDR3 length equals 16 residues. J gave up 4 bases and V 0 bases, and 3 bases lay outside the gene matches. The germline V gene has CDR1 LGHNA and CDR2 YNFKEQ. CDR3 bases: TGTGCCAGCAGCCAAGAAGGGACTAGCGCTTACAATGAGCAGTTCTTC. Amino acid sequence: CASSQEGTSAYNEQFF.

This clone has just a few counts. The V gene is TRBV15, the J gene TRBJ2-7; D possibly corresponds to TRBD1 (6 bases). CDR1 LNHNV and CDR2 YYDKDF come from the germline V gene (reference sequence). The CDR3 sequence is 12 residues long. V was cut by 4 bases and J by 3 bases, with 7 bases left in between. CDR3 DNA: TGTGCCACCAGCATGGACAGCTACGAGCAGTACTTC. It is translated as CATSMDSYEQYF.

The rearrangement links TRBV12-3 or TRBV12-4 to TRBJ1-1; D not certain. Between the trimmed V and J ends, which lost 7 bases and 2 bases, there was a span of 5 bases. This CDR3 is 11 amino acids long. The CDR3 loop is CASTFNTEAFF. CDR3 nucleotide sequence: TGTGCCAGCACCTTCAACACTGAAGCTTTCTTT.

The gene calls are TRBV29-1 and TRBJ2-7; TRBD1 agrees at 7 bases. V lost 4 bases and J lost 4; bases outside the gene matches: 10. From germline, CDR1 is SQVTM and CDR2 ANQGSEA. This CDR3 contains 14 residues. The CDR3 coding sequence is TGCAGCGTTGTTAAGGTTAGGGGGCGGTACGAGCAGTACTTC. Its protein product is CSVVKVRGRYEQYF.

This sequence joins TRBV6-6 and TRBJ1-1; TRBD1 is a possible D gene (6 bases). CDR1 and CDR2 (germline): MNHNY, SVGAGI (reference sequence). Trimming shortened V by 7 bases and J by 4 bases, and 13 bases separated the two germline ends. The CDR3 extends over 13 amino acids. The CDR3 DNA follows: TGTGCCAGCACACGGACAGAGGTCACTGAAGCTTTCTTT. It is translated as CASTRTEVTEAFF.

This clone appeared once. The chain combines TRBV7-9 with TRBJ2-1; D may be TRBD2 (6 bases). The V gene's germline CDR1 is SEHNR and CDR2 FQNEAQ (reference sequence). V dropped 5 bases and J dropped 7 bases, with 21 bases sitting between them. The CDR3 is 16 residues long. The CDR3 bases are TGTGCCAGCAGCGACCGACTGGCGGGGACCTCAAATGAGCAGTTCTTC. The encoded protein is CASSDRLAGTSNEQFF.

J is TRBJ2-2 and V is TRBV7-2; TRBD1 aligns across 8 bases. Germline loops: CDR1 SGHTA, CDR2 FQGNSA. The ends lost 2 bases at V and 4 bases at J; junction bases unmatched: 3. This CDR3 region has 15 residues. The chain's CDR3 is CASSLRGTGTGELFF. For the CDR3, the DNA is TGTGCCAGCAGCTTACGCGGGACAGGCACCGGGGAGCTGTTTTTT. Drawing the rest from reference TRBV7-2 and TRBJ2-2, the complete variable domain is GAGVSQSPSNKVTEKGKDVELRCDPISGHTALYWYRQSLGQGLEFLIYFQGNSAPDKSGLPSDRFSAERTGGSVSTLTIQRTQQEDSAVYLCASSLRGTGTGELFFGEGSRLTVL.

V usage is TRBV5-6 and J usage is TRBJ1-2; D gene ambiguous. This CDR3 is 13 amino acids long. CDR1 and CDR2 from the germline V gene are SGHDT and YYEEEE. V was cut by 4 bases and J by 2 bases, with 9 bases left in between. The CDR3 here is CASSPPGNYGYTF. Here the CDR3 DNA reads TGTGCCAGCAGCCCACCCGGGAACTATGGCTACACCTTC.

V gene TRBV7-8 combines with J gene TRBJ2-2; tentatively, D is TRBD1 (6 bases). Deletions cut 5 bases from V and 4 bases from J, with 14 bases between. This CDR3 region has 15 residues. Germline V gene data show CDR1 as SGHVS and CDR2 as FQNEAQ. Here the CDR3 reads CASSIYRVGTGELFF. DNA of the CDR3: TGTGCCAGCAGCATTTACAGGGTTGGCACCGGGGAGCTGTTTTTT.